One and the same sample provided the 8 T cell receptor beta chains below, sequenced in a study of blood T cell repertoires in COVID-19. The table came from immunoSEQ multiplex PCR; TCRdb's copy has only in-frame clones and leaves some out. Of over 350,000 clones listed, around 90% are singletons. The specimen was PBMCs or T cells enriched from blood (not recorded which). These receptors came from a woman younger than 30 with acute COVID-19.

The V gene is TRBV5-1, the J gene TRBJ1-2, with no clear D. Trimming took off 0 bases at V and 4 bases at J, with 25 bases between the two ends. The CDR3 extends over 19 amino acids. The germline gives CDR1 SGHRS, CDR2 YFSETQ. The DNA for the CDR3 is TGCGCCAGCAGCTTGGCCTCGGTGTGGGGAGGGAGCCCCATCTATGGCTACACCTTC. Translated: CASSLASVWGGSPIYGYTF.

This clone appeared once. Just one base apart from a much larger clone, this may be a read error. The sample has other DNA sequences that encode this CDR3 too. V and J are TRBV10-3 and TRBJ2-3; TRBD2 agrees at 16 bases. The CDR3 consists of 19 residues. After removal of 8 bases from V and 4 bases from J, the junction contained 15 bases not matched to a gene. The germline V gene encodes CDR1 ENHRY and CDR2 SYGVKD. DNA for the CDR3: TGTGCCATCCGTGGGGGACTAGCGGGGGGGCACACCCAACCAGATACGCAGTATTTT. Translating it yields CAIRGGLAGGHTQPDTQYF.

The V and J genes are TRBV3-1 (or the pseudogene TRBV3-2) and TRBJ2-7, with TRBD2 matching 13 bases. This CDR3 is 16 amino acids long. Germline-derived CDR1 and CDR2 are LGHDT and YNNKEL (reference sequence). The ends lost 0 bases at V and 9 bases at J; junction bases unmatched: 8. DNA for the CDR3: TGTGCCAGCAGCCAAGAACGACTAGCGGGGGGTTATGGGCAGTACTTC. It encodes CASSQERLAGGYGQYF.

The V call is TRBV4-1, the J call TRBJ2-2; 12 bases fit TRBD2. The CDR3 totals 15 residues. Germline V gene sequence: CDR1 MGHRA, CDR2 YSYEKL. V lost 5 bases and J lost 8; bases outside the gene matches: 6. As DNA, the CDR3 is TGCGCCAGCAGCTACGGACTAGCGGGACAGGGGGAGCTGTTTTTT. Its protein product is CASSYGLAGQGELFF.

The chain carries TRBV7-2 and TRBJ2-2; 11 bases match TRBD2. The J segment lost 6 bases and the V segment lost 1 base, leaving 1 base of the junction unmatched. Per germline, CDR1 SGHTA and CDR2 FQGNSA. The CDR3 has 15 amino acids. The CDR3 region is CASSLVLAGAGELFF. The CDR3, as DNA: TGTGCCAGCAGCTTAGTACTAGCGGGAGCCGGGGAGCTGTTTTTT. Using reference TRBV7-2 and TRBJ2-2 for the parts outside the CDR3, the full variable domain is GAGVSQSPSNKVTEKGKDVELRCDPISGHTALYWYRQSLGQGLEFLIYFQGNSAPDKSGLPSDRFSAERTGGSVSTLTIQRTQQEDSAVYLCASSLVLAGAGELFFGEGSRLTVL.

The chain's CDR3 is CASSPMGQHTEAFF. CDR3 nucleotides: TGTGCCAGCAGTCCCATGGGACAGCACACTGAAGCTTTCTTT. This sequence joins TRBV28 and TRBJ1-1; 7 positions agree with TRBD1. V was clipped by 5 bases and J by 3 bases; unmatched bases: 6. Germline CDR1 reads MDHEN; CDR2 reads SYDVKM. CDR3 size: 14 residues.

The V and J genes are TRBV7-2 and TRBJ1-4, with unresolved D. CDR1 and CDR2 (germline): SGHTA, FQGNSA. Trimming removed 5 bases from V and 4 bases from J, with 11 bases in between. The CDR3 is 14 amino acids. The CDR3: CASSPTNVNEKLFF. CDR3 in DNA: TGTGCCAGCAGCCCTACCAACGTTAATGAAAAACTGTTTTTT.

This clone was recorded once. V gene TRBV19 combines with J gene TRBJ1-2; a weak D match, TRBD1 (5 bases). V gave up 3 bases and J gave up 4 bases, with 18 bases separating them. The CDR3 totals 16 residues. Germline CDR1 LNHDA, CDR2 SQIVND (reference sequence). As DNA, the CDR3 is TGTGCCAGTAGTATCTCCAGGGTAGGAGGGATCTATGGCTACACCTTC. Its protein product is CASSISRVGGIYGYTF.